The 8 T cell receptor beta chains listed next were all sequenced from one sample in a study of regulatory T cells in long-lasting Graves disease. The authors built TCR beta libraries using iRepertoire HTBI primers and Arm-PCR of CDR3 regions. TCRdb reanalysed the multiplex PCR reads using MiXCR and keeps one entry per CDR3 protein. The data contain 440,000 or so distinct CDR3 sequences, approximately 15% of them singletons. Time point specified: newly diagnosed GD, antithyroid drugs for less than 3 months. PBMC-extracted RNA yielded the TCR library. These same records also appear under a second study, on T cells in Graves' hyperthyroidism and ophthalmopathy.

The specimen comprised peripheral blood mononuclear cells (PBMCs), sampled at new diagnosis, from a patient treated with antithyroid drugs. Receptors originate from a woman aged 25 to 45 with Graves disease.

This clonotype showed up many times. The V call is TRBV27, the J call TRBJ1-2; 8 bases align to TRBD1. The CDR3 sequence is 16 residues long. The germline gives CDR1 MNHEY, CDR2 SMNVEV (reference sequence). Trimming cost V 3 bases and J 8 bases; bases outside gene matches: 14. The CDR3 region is CASSFEAGGNGGGYTF. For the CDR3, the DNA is TGTGCCAGCAGTTTCGAAGCAGGGGGCAACGGTGGAGGCTACACCTTC.

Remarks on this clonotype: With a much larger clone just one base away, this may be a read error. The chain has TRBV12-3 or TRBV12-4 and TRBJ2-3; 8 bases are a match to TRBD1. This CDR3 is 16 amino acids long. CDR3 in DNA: TGTGCCGGCAGCTCCGGACAGGGACCCTTAGCAGATACGCAGTATTTT. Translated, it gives CAGSSGQGPLADTQYF.

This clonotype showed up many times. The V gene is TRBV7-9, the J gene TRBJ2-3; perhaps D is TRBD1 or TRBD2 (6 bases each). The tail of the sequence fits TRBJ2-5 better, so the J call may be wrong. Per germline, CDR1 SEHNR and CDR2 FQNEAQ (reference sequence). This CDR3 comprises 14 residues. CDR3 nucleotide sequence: TGTGCCAGCAGCACACAAAAAGGGGGGGAGACCCAGTACTTC. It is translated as CASSTQKGGETQYF.

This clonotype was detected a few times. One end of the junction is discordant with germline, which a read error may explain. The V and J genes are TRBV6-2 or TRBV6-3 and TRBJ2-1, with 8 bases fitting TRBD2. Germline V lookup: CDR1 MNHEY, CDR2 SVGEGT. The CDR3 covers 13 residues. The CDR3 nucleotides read TGTGCCAGCAGTGACTCCGGACTAGCAGAGCAGTTCTTC. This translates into CASSDSGLAEQFF.

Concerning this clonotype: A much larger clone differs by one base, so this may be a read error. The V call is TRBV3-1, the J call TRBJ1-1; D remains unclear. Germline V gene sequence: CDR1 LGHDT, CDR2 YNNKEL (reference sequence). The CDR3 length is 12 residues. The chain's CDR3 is CASSPAGTEALF. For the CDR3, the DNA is TGTGCCAGCAGCCCCGCCGGCACTGAAGCTCTCTTT.

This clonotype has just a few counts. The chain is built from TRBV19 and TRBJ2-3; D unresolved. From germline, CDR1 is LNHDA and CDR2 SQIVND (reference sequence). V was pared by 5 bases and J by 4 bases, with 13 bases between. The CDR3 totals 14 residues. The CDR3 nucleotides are TGTGCCAGTAGTCCAGTTAAACCTGCAGATACGCAGTATTTT. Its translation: CASSPVKPADTQYF.

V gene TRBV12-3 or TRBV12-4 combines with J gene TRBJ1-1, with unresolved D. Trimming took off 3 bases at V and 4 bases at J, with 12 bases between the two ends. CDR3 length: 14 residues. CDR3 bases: TGTGCCAGCAGTTTCCACGGATCCGTCACTGAAGCTTTCTTT. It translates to CASSFHGSVTEAFF.

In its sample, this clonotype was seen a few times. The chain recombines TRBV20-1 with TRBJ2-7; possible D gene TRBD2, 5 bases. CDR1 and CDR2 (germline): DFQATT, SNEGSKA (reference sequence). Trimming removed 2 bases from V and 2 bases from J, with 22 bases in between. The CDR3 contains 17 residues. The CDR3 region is CSARPPLAGKGTYEQYF. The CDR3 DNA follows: TGCAGTGCTAGACCCCCCCTGGCCGGGAAAGGGACCTACGAGCAGTACTTC.